The clone carrying this T cell receptor beta chain has just a few counts. As it was prepared, the TCRbeta library received unique molecular identifiers. TCRdb passed the PCR reads through MiXCR, listing each CDR3 protein once. The sample lists 600,000 to 700,000 distinct CDR3 sequences, roughly 17% occurring once. This sample was taken from a study of T-cell reconstitution after alpha-beta-depleted transplantation in children. The sequence was obtained from a human donor who donated a stem cell graft to a child with acute myeloid leukemia. Sequenced here: PBMCs from the stem cell graft donor, sampled from the stem cell graft.

The DNA of the CDR3 is TGTGCCAGCTCAAATCGAGGGGGAGTCGGTTCACCCCTCCACTTT. Residues: CASSNRGGVGSPLHF. This rearrangement joins TRBV18 to TRBJ1-6, with D tentatively TRBD1 (6 bases). This CDR3 comprises 15 residues. The V gene's germline CDR1 is KGHSH and CDR2 LQKENI. Trimming took 5 bases from V and 9 from J, leaving 17 bases between them.